The source of this T cell receptor beta chain is a study of T cell changes during pregnancy in multiple sclerosis. Clones were sequenced by immunoSEQ multiplex PCR, and TCRdb holds only the in-frame ones, with some missing. The table has tens of thousands of clones, just over 90% seen once. With 2 bases removed from V and 3 bases from J, the gap between germline ends came to 7 bases. From germline, CDR1 is SEHNR and CDR2 FQNEAQ (reference sequence). The CDR3 loop spans 14 amino acids. The sequences come from CD8+ T cells from peripheral blood mononuclear cells, collected in the second trimester of pregnancy. The chain combines TRBV7-9 with TRBJ2-2; D might be TRBD1 (5 bases). The sequence was obtained from a female donor with multiple sclerosis, enrolled in a pregnancy study. The CDR3, as DNA: TGTGCCAGCAGCTTATCCAGGGACACCGGGGAGCTGTTTTTT. This gives the protein CASSLSRDTGELFF.